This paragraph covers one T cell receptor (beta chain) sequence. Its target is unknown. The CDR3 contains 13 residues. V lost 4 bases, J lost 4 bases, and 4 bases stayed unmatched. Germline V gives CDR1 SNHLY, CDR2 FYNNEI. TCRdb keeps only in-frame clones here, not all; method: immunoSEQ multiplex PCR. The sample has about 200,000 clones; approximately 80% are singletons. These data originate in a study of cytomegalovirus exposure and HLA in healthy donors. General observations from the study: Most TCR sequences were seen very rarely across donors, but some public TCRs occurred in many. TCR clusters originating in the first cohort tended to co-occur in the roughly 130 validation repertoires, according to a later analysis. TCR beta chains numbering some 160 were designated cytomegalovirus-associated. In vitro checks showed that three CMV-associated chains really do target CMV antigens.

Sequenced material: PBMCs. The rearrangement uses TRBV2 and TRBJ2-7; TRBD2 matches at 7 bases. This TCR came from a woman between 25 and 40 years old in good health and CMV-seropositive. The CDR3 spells CASSAGGVYEQYF. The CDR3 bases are TGTGCCAGCAGTGCTGGGGGGGTGTACGAGCAGTACTTC.